What follows is one T cell receptor (beta chain) and its context. As handled by the study authors: Quantification of nucleated cells was approximated via reference gene primer amplification. Generated by immunoSEQ multiplex PCR, the TCRdb table keeps only in-frame clones and is missing some. V and J calls and clone size are copied from that table; D and trimming were computed from the DNA. The sample lists under 150,000 clones, 85% to 90% occurring once. This specimen comes from a study of blood T cell repertoires in COVID-19. Across the study: Acute-phase and convalescent COVID-19 samples originated in the United States, Italy and Spain. The cDNA or gDNA used as material had been derived from T cells, B-cell-depleted T cells, or PBMCs.

Per the germline V gene, CDR1 is KGHSH and CDR2 is LQKENI. CDR3 length: 16 amino acids. The germline V and J ends were trimmed by 4 bases and 1 base, with 17 bases remaining between them. Sequenced sample: peripheral blood. The clonotype was recovered from a human donor in a cohort sampled during active COVID-19. The chain is built from TRBV18 and TRBJ2-7, with D possibly being TRBD1 (5 bases). The CDR3 loop reads CASSHEQVSRSYEQYF. In DNA, the CDR3 is TGTGCCAGCTCACACGAACAGGTTTCCCGGTCCTACGAGCAGTACTTC.